Detailed here is one TCR beta chain. This clonotype was recorded many times. This clone's antigen is unknown. Base qualities are missing; no much larger clone stands one base away. To demonstrate the VDJtools post-analysis software, the study profiled TCR beta repertoires from the peripheral blood of about a dozen young patients with multiple sclerosis. Multiple sclerosis patients were children and adolescents aged roughly 6 to 17 years. From the cysteine through the phenylalanine, the CDR3 covers 12 amino acids. CDR3 DNA only is kept here, 36 bases in frame from base 1. The germline V gene yields SQVTM for CDR1 and ANQGSEA for CDR2. V is pared back by 4 bases and J by 5 bases, with 12 bases lying between the germline termini. The data were obtained in a study of post-analysis software for immune sequencing data (dated by TCRdb to between 2014 and 2016). About the full investigation: The recorded disease courses included relapsing-remitting, secondary progressive and progressive-relapsing multiple sclerosis, and some patients had no subtype annotation. Patient repertoires were compared against 10 to 12 previously published healthy control repertoires from donors aged about 6 to 27 years. A subset of samples was prepared in parallel using single-end sample barcoding, then pooled and co-amplified after Illumina adapter ligation.

Here is what the overall study found, with its caveats: Significantly lower normalized Chao1 diversity was found in multiple sclerosis patients than in controls, suggesting substantial peripheral T-cell clonal expansion. A few TRBV segments, including TRBV5-6, TRBV5-1 and TRBV20-1, were significantly more frequent in patients than controls. When samples were clustered directly using the F measure, samples prepared in the same batch co-clustered strongly, which prompted a batch-effect correction. The control group was slightly older than the multiple sclerosis patient group.

To prepare the library, PCR was applied. The sequencer listed for this sample is Illumina HiSeq 2500. To reduce PCR and sequencing biases, unique molecular identifiers were built into the TCR beta cDNA libraries. Some 500,000 cDNA molecules were obtained per 1 to 10 million input T cells, so each molecule approximated one T cell. Patient libraries were prepared and sequenced with the same protocol used for the earlier healthy control dataset. Within a given batch, samples were prepared together, multiplexed and sequenced on the same HiSeq lane. Per the authors' processing: MIGEC was used to process the raw barcoded reads, and molecular identifier groups with only a single read were discarded before consensus assembly and CDR3 extraction. VDJtools was used for post-analysis of the clonotype tables, and diversity was normalized by down-sampling every dataset to the size of the smallest sample. To correct batch-related cross-sample contamination, repertoire overlap clustering matched CDR3 amino acid sequences but not nucleotide sequences. TCRdb trimmed public reads at Q25 via fastp, called clones via MiXCR and kept in-frame beta chains. Rows matching on CDR3 protein sequence are summarized as one entry with the most common DNA and genes. Clone size and V and J calls follow TCRdb, not the original study. This sample has about 540,000 distinct CDR3 sequences in its table, and around 34% of those were observed once. Of the sample, less than 6% is held by the ten largest clones.

Specimen: blood. The V and J segments used are TRBV29-1 and TRBJ2-7, with the D gene uncertain. This clonotype was sampled from a girl under 18 with multiple sclerosis. CDR3 protein: CSVGKGTNEQYF. The DNA sequence is as follows: TGCAGCGTTGGAAAGGGTACGAACGAGCAGTACTTC.